A selection of T cell receptor beta chains follows, all from one sample in a study of a mutant IDH1 vaccine in newly diagnosed glioma. Antigens of these TCRs are unknown. The method was immunoSEQ multiplex PCR; TCRdb's version includes in-frame clones alone and lacks a portion of them. The data hold 50,000 to 60,000 clones, with just under 80% observed a single time. The sequenced sample was PBMCs, obtained from a glioma patient whose treatment included an IDH1 peptide vaccine. The receptor source for this set is a man aged 50-60 years with glioma. Each CDR3 is given with its conserved first and last residue. The D gene is left open where the match is weak. Size tells how often a clone was seen (once, few, many) or the class of an expanded clone, and some rows leave it out.

15 TRBD1 TRBJ2-1 TRBV5-1 NA CASSLGDRDYNEQFF TGCGCCAGCAGCTTGGGCGACAGGGACTACAATGAGCAGTTCTTC
12 NA TRBJ1-6 TRBV27 NA CASSSPRTPLHF TGTGCCAGCAGTTCCCCTAGGACACCCCTCCACTTT
15 NA TRBJ1-1 TRBV5-4 NA CASSALAGTNTEAFF TGTGCCAGCAGCGCTCTCGCCGGGACAAACACTGAAGCTTTCTTT
15 TRBD1 TRBJ1-1 TRBV18 NA CASSPDRGGETEAFF TGTGCCAGCTCGCCTGACAGGGGGGGCGAAACTGAAGCTTTCTTT
15 TRBD1 TRBJ1-6 TRBV7-3 few CASSLAPGGNSPLHF TGTGCCAGCAGCTTAGCTCCAGGGGGTAATTCACCCCTCCACTTT
14 NA TRBJ1-1 TRBV13 NA CASRSSQGSTEAFF TGTGCCAGCAGGTCCTCTCAGGGGAGCACTGAAGCTTTCTTT
15 TRBD1 TRBJ1-2 TRBV9 few CASSVGDRAGYGYTF TGTGCCAGCAGCGTAGGGGACAGGGCAGGCTATGGCTACACCTTC
15 TRBD1 TRBJ2-2 TRBV18 once CASSWDSANTGELFF TGTGCCAGCTCATGGGACAGCGCGAACACCGGGGAGCTGTTTTTT
13 NA TRBJ2-7 TRBV7-2 NA CASSLARSYEQYF TGTGCCAGCAGCTTAGCCAGATCCTACGAGCAGTACTTC
13 NA TRBJ1-2 TRBV28 NA CASKKRGESGYTF TGTGCCAGCAAGAAAAGGGGAGAGTCTGGCTACACCTTC
11 NA TRBJ1-2 TRBV6-5 NA CASRTVLGYTF TGTGCCAGCAGGACAGTTTTGGGCTACACCTTC
15 NA TRBJ2-7 TRBV7-2 NA CASSLGGRGFYEQYF TGTGCCAGCAGCTTAGGGGGTCGGGGCTTTTACGAGCAGTACTTC
14 NA TRBJ2-2 TRBV7-2 NA CASSPGGGARELFF TGTGCCAGCAGCCCGGGTGGGGGGGCGAGGGAGCTGTTTTTT
14 NA TRBJ1-1 TRBV30 NA CAWSVPQRAPEAFF TGTGCCTGGAGTGTGCCCCAGAGGGCCCCTGAAGCTTTCTTT
14 TRBD2 TRBJ2-1 TRBV7-2 few CASSWVAGENEQFF TGTGCCAGCAGCTGGGTAGCGGGGGAAAATGAGCAGTTCTTC
13 NA TRBJ1-2 TRBV5-1 NA CASSFQGTGDYTF TGCGCCAGCAGCTTCCAGGGAACCGGAGACTACACCTTC
15 NA TRBJ1-1 TRBV19 few CASSIGNRMNTEAFF TGTGCCAGTAGTATAGGAAACAGGATGAACACTGAAGCTTTCTTT
13 TRBD2 TRBJ2-7 TRBV19 NA CASSPSGVHEQYF TGTGCCAGTAGTCCTAGCGGGGTCCACGAGCAGTACTTC
13 NA TRBJ2-1 TRBV5-6 few CASSLQGYNEQFF TGTGCCAGCAGCTTACAGGGATACAATGAGCAGTTCTTC
16 NA TRBJ2-7 TRBV18 once CASSQEPPGSSYEQYF TGTGCCAGCTCGCAGGAACCCCCCGGGTCCTCCTACGAGCAGTACTTC
14 NA TRBJ1-5 TRBV27 NA CASSFWGAGQPQHF TGTGCCAGCAGTTTTTGGGGGGCAGGGCAGCCCCAGCATTTT
13 NA TRBJ1-6 TRBV30 NA CAWSGNSGSPLHF TGTGCCTGGTCCGGGAATAGTGGTTCACCCCTCCACTTT
11 NA TRBJ1-4 TRBV20-1 once CSAVGVEKLFF TGCAGTGCCGTAGGGGTTGAAAAACTGTTTTTT
18 TRBD2 TRBJ2-1 TRBV5-1 NA CASSFIGLAGVPWDEQFF TGCGCCAGCAGCTTTATTGGGCTAGCGGGGGTCCCATGGGATGAGCAGTTCTTC
14 TRBD1 TRBJ1-5 TRBV2 NA CASSVQGAEQPQHF TGTGCCAGCAGTGTACAGGGGGCGGAACAGCCCCAGCATTTT
14 NA TRBJ2-1 TRBV19 NA CASNGAGVYNEQFF TGTGCCAGTAACGGGGCTGGGGTCTACAATGAGCAGTTCTTC
10 TRBD1 TRBJ1-1 TRBV28 few CGTGRGEAFF TGTGGGACAGGGAGGGGTGAAGCTTTCTTT
15 TRBD1 TRBJ2-5 TRBV2 NA CASSRGTGRSETQYF TGTGCCAGCAGTAGGGGGACAGGCCGATCGGAGACCCAGTACTTC
13 NA TRBJ1-1 TRBV14 few CASSQFPNTEAFF TGTGCCAGCAGCCAGTTTCCCAACACTGAAGCTTTCTTT
15 NA TRBJ2-7 TRBV15 NA CATSPNREGVYEQYF TGTGCCACCAGCCCCAACAGGGAAGGGGTCTACGAGCAGTACTTC
14 TRBD1 TRBJ2-5 TRBV5-8 few CASSYPDRGETQYF TGTGCCAGCAGCTACCCGGACAGGGGAGAGACCCAGTACTTC
17 TRBD1 TRBJ1-4 TRBV5-1 NA CASSLGGTGGWGEKLFF TGCGCCAGCAGCTTGGGAGGGACAGGGGGCTGGGGTGAAAAACTGTTTTTT
15 NA TRBJ1-2 TRBV9 NA CASSVGQGANYGYTF TGTGCCAGCAGCGTAGGGCAGGGAGCTAACTATGGCTACACCTTC
13 NA TRBJ2-7 TRBV5-6 NA CASSPWPSYEQYF TGTGCCAGCAGCCCTTGGCCATCCTACGAGCAGTACTTC
19 TRBD1 TRBJ2-7 TRBV28 NA CASSSTPGTGVGVSYEQYF TGTGCCAGCAGTTCGACCCCCGGGACAGGCGTCGGAGTCTCCTACGAGCAGTACTTC
14 TRBD1 TRBJ1-2 TRBV29-1 NA CSVGGRGINYGYTF TGCAGCGTTGGGGGCAGGGGGATTAACTATGGCTACACCTTC
14 NA TRBJ2-5 TRBV2 few CASTVQSKQETQYF TGTGCCAGCACGGTTCAGTCGAAACAAGAGACCCAGTACTTC
15 NA TRBJ1-5 TRBV7-8 NA CASSLPGGNNQPQHF TGTGCCAGCAGCCTCCCGGGGGGGAACAATCAGCCCCAGCATTTT
11 NA TRBJ2-5 TRBV20-1 NA CSVEHQETQYF TGCAGCGTCGAGCACCAAGAGACCCAGTACTTC
17 TRBD2 TRBJ2-3 TRBV18 NA CASSPFPTAGPGKTQYF TGTGCCAGCTCACCCTTCCCCACAGCGGGGCCGGGGAAAACGCAGTATTTT
14 TRBD1 TRBJ1-2 TRBV6-6 once CASSKGQEAYGYTF TGTGCCAGCAGTAAAGGACAGGAAGCCTATGGCTACACCTTC
16 TRBD2 TRBJ2-5 TRBV19 once CASSPRGGSIRETQYF TGTGCCAGTAGTCCTCGGGGGGGAAGTATAAGAGAGACCCAGTACTTC
13 NA TRBJ1-2 TRBV30 NA CAWSGARVDGYTF TGTGCCTGGTCCGGGGCCAGGGTAGATGGCTACACCTTC
15 NA TRBJ1-3 TRBV9 few CASSVAGGPGNTIYF TGTGCCAGCAGCGTAGCTGGAGGGCCTGGAAACACCATATATTTT
13 TRBD1 TRBJ2-1 TRBV30 NA CAWSGTDYNEQFF TGTGCCTGGTCCGGGACAGATTACAATGAGCAGTTCTTC
15 NA TRBJ1-5 TRBV5-6 NA CASSLMDGSNQPQHF TGTGCCAGCAGCTTGATGGACGGTAGCAATCAGCCCCAGCATTTT
14 TRBD1 TRBJ1-2 TRBV28 NA CASSLPGQGNGYTF TGTGCCAGCAGTTTGCCCGGACAGGGGAATGGCTACACCTTC
16 TRBD2 TRBJ2-1 TRBV18 once CASSPPSTSGVNEQFF TGTGCCAGCTCACCACCTTCGACTAGCGGGGTAAATGAGCAGTTCTTC
11 NA TRBJ1-1 TRBV20-1 NA CSARTVGGAFF TGCAGTGCTAGAACGGTGGGGGGAGCTTTCTTT
17 TRBD1 TRBJ1-1 TRBV5-4 NA CASSLEWRGRGNTEAFF TGTGCCAGCAGCTTGGAGTGGAGGGGGCGAGGGAACACTGAAGCTTTCTTT
17 NA TRBJ1-6 TRBV19 NA CASSIDFWSSYNSPLHF TGTGCCAGTAGTATAGATTTTTGGAGCTCCTATAATTCACCCCTCCACTTT
17 NA TRBJ2-3 TRBV6-1 NA CASSEAVGQLGTDTQYF TGTGCCAGCAGTGAAGCGGTAGGGCAGCTAGGCACAGATACGCAGTATTTT
14 TRBD2 TRBJ2-3 TRBV6-1 NA CASSPGGGTDTQYF TGTGCCAGCTCCCCGGGAGGGGGCACAGATACGCAGTATTTT
15 NA TRBJ1-1 TRBV30 NA CAWSAQLGPNTEAFF TGTGCCTGGAGTGCCCAGTTGGGCCCGAACACTGAAGCTTTCTTT
14 TRBD2 TRBJ2-5 TRBV30 NA CACSSGGGGETQYF TGTGCCTGCTCTAGCGGGGGGGGAGGAGAGACCCAGTACTTC
18 TRBD1 TRBJ1-5 TRBV4-3 NA CASSQELGGTGGYQPQHF TGCGCCAGCAGCCAAGAGTTGGGCGGGACAGGGGGTTATCAGCCCCAGCATTTT
13 NA TRBJ1-5 TRBV18 few CASSPREYQPQHF TGTGCCAGCTCACCTCGGGAGTATCAGCCCCAGCATTTT
14 NA TRBJ1-4 TRBV30 few CAWRKPLANEKLFF TGTGCCTGGAGAAAACCGCTGGCTAATGAAAAACTGTTTTTT
14 NA TRBJ2-2 TRBV6-1 few CASSERADTGELFF TGTGCCAGCAGTGAGAGGGCCGACACCGGGGAGCTGTTTTTT